A selection of T cell receptor beta chains follows, all from one sample in a study of cytomegalovirus exposure and HLA in healthy donors. Here immunoSEQ multiplex PCR was the method, and the copy in TCRdb shows in-frame clones only, minus some. This repertoire shows under 150,000 clones, 70% to 80% found once; its top ten account for around 3.6%. Sequenced: PBMCs. All receptors come from a young man in good health and CMV-seronegative. CDR3s leave out the opening cysteine and the closing phenylalanine or tryptophan.

12 | TRBV29-1 | SVEDWGGARGYT
11 | TRBV19 | ASSRTEYNEQF
13 | TRBV5-1 | ASSLQGGGTDTQY
13 | TRBV28 | ASSHTGLTNEKLF
12 | TRBV7-6 | ASRRTGFTGELF
13 | TRBV6-5 | ASTVAGGGSDTQY
12 | TRBV7-2 | ASSLAGLTDTQY
12 | TRBV28 | ASSLGPTDQPQH
14 | TRBV4-1 | ASSPGPSGAANEQF
13 | TRBV7-9 | ASSLMAGGSETQY
12 | TRBV5-1 | ASRPDRDSYEQY
12 | TRBV30 | AWSGQREVETQY
11 | TRBV19 | ASSWQGGETQY
17 | TRBV5-1 | ASSLFGGLRLAVYNEQF
11 | TRBV11-3 | ASSPGTGGPLN
13 | TRBV5-1 | ASSLEGGADYGYT
9 | TRBV7-9 | ASSLQGEQY
12 | TRBV28 | ATHERSGANVLT
17 | TRBV7-9 | ASSLGRGGASVGQETQY
11 | TRBV10-3 | AISDSQSYEQY
12 | TRBV25-1 | ASRDSVSSGELF
11 | TRBV7-8 | ASSVRDYSPLH
15 | TRBV7-9 | ASSSTLAGGSLYEQY
14 | TRBV30 | AWSVGDWRVGTEAF
14 | TRBV19 | ASSTSGLNPDYEQY
14 | TRBV27 | ASSKGLAGVVVEQY
14 | TRBV10-1 | ASSELGLAGDNEQF
12 | TRBV6-6 | ASSARQGRPEAF
13 | TRBV18 | ASSPDRGSNQPQH
14 | TRBV5-8 | ASSLRPGGPGETQY
14 | TRBV7-2 | ASSFTGTPNTGELF
12 | TRBV28 | ASSLETGGTEAF
12 | TRBV19 | ASSIGEGNQPQH
16 | TRBV25-1 | ASSEYGGTSGAQGEQY
12 | TRBV9 | ASSEGGRAYEQY
14 | TRBV7-9 | ASSLASAGAQVGQY
9 | TRBV2 | ASMQGETQY
14 | TRBV14 | ASSQVSGGPIYEQY
14 | TRBV7-6 | ASSHLAGRDYNEQF
14 | TRBV27 | ASSGYGGTRFYEQY
10 | TRBV6-5 | ASRSTSREQF
13 | TRBV28 | ASSPRRTGIYEQY
12 | TRBV27 | ASSMGRQNYGYT
13 | TRBV25-1 | ASSDPSGRAHEQF
13 | TRBV7-2 | ASSRQGGLAGEQY
14 | TRBV28 | ASSPPASGLYNEQF
13 | TRBV6-1 | ASSPWGQGLSTQY
12 | TRBV5-1 | ASRRGDRDTEAF
11 | TRBV28 | ASSLRGTGLQY
10 | TRBV29-1 | SVQGGGRVAF
15 | TRBV27 | ASSPEGASGLYNEQF
13 | TRBV19 | ASSIVGTPSYEQY